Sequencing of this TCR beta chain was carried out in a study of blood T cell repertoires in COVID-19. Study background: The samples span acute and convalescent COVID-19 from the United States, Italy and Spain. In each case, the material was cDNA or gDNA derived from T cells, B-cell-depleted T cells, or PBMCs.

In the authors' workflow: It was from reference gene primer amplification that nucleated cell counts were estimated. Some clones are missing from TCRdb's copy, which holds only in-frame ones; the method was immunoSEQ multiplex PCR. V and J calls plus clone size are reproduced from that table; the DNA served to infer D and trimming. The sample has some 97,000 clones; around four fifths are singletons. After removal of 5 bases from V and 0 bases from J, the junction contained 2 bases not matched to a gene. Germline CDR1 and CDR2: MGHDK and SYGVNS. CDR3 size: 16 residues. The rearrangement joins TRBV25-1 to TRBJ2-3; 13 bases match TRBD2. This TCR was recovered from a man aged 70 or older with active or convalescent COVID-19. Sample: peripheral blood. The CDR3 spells CASSRTSGGSTDTQYF. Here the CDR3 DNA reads TGTGCCAGCAGTCGGACTAGCGGGGGTAGCACAGATACGCAGTATTTT.